The present T cell receptor (beta chain) was sequenced within a study of blood T cell repertoires in COVID-19 (dated by TCRdb to about 2020). Context from the whole study: Samples from collaborators originated in the United States, Italy and Spain and spanned both the acute and convalescent phases of COVID-19. Deeply sampled blood TCRbeta repertoires from subjects exposed to, actively infected with, or recovered from COVID-19 were included in the dataset. The samples were drawn from two sources: the first 160 participants of the ongoing ImmuneRACE study, and 950 to 1,500 subjects contributed by 6 global collaborators. The repertoires were released in a freely available public database intended as a resource for research on the immune response to SARS-CoV-2. Where HLA class I and class II types were available, the types were taken from metadata supplied by the sample provider, not from assay-based typing. The prospective study material was composed of cDNA or gDNA derived from T cells, B-cell-depleted T cells, or PBMCs. The sample metadata nearly always contained a de-identified subject ID, COVID-19 status, age in years and sex. What the study reported, not specific to this receptor: The quantity of clinical and demographic metadata differed by source and by participant and was supplied without curation.

The collaborating institutions used their own protocols to collect whole blood in K2EDTA tubes. For TCRbeta analysis, collaborators shipped samples as frozen whole blood, isolated PBMCs, or DNA extracted from either of those sample types. The immunoSEQ Assay, a bias-controlled multiplex PCR, was used to amplify TCRbeta CDR3 regions from genomic DNA. Per the authors' processing: Within the assay, amplification of reference gene primers was used to estimate how many nucleated cells each sample contained. To quantify the absolute abundance of each unique TCRbeta CDR3 rearrangement, sequence reads were collapsed and filtered. Productive Simpson clonality was computed per sample as the square root of Simpson's diversity index over productive rearrangements. TCRdb mirrors the immuneACCESS table, restricted to in-frame sequences. Some clones are absent from its copies; in checked studies, under half trace to an unresolved V gene, and the reason for the others is unknown. V and J calls plus clone size are reproduced from that table; the DNA served to infer D and trimming. This sample is represented by about 58,000 clones; 90% of them were singletons. 13% of the sample is taken by the ten largest.

As to this clone: Its recognized antigen is unknown. No base qualities exist here, and no much larger clone lies one base off it.

The sequenced sample was peripheral blood. The receptor was derived from a man between 60 and 70 years old with active COVID-19.

In nucleotide form, the sequence is TGTGCCAGCAGTACCCGGACAGGGGTAAATGAGCAGTTCTTC. Its translation reads: CASSTRTGVNEQFF. The chain uses TRBV28 and TRBJ2-1, with TRBD1 matching 9 junction bases. The germline V gene yields MDHEN for CDR1 and SYDVKM for CDR2. From its cysteine to its phenylalanine, the CDR3 spans 14 amino acids. Just the 42-base CDR3 DNA is kept, in frame starting at base 1. Unmatched junction bases come to 6, with V trimmed by 5 bases and J by 7 bases.